Below are 16 T cell receptor beta chains sequenced from a single sample in a study of shared clonotypes between healthy human individuals. Sequencing used immunoSEQ multiplex PCR; TCRdb keeps in-frame clones, though not all of them. The sample carries about 2.4 million clones, more than 80% recorded once. Sequenced sample: naive CD4+ T cells sorted from blood. The subset is: CD45RA+ positively selected. The receptor set was obtained from a man between 18 and 35 years old in good health.

The rearrangement links TRBV25-1 to TRBJ2-7; TRBD2 matches at 13 bases. J gave up 5 bases and V 2 bases, and 3 bases lay outside the gene matches. Looked up from germline, CDR1 is MGHDK and CDR2 is SYGVNS. This CDR3 contains 15 residues. CDR3 sequence (DNA): TGTGCCAGCAGTGAAACAGGACTAGCGGGAGACGAGCAGTACTTC. Translated: CASSETGLAGDEQYF.

The gene calls are TRBV27 and TRBJ2-2; possible D gene TRBD1, 5 bases. Germline CDR1 and CDR2: MNHEY and SMNVEV (reference sequence). The CDR3 covers 14 residues. The V end lost 6 bases, the J end lost 6 bases, and 14 bases lay between the germline ends. CDR3 residues: CASSSLTAPGELFF. The CDR3 DNA is TGTGCCAGCAGCTCCCTGACAGCCCCCGGGGAGCTGTTTTTT.

The chain couples TRBV5-1 to TRBJ2-3; 10 bases fit TRBD1. V lost 7 bases and J lost 7; bases outside the gene matches: 3. Germline V CDR1 and CDR2: SGHRS, YFSETQ. The length of the CDR3 is 12 residues. DNA of the CDR3: TGCGCCAGCGGGACAGGGGAGAATACGCAGTATTTT. Translating gives CASGTGENTQYF.

Concerning this clone itself: At the DNA level, this CDR3 is encoded by other sequences in the same sample as well. J is TRBJ2-5 and V is TRBV2; possible D gene TRBD1, 6 bases. This CDR3 has 13 amino acids. Germline V gene lookup returns CDR1 SNHLY and CDR2 FYNNEI. Trimming cost V 6 bases and J 2 bases, with 10 bases left between them. This CDR3 is CASSVGQQETQYF. For the CDR3, the DNA is TGTGCCAGCAGCGTAGGACAGCAAGAGACCCAGTACTTC.

This clone has only a few counts. The chain carries TRBV27 and TRBJ2-7, with 16 positions matching TRBD2. The germline gives CDR1 MNHEY, CDR2 SMNVEV (reference sequence). With 8 bases clipped from V and 7 bases from J, the junction kept 8 bases outside the gene matches. The CDR3 runs to 15 residues. In DNA, the CDR3 is TGTGCCAGCGGGACTAGCGGGAGGGCCTCCGGTGAGCAGTACTTC. The encoded protein is CASGTSGRASGEQYF.

The chain recombines TRBV13 with TRBJ1-1; 10 bases agree with TRBD1. Germline loops: CDR1 PRHDT, CDR2 FYEKMQ (reference sequence). CDR3 size: 17 residues. V gave up 5 bases and J gave up 4 bases; unmatched junction bases: 13. CDR3 amino acids: CASSRGQGPMIGTEAFF. The CDR3 coding sequence is TGTGCCAGCAGCAGGGGACAGGGGCCTATGATCGGCACTGAAGCTTTCTTT.

The V call is TRBV9, the J call TRBJ2-1, with D possibly being TRBD2 (6 bases). The CDR3 is 18 residues long. The V gene lost 1 base and the J gene lost 0 bases, with 17 bases spanning the gap. CDR1 is SGDLS, CDR2 YYNGEE, per germline. The CDR3 DNA reads as TGTGCCAGCAGCGTACTCCGGGGGTCGGGTAGCTCCTACAATGAGCAGTTCTTC. It encodes CASSVLRGSGSSYNEQFF.

The V gene is TRBV5-1, the J gene TRBJ2-1; D perhaps matches TRBD1 (6 bases). With 4 bases removed from V and 7 bases from J, the gap between germline ends came to 12 bases. The CDR3 is made up of 13 amino acids. Looked up from germline, CDR1 is SGHRS and CDR2 is YFSETQ. CDR3 region: CASSTQGSNEQFF. As DNA, the CDR3 is TGCGCCAGCAGCACCCAGGGGTCGAATGAGCAGTTCTTC.

The chain recombines TRBV7-2 with TRBJ1-6; D not certain. The CDR3 runs 14 residues. Germline assignment: CDR1 SGHTA and CDR2 FQGNSA. V was shortened by 6 bases and J by 4 bases, with 10 bases between the two germline ends. CDR3 region: CASSTTWYNSPLHF. CDR3 bases: TGTGCCAGCAGTACAACATGGTATAATTCACCCCTCCACTTT.

This chain joins TRBV6-5 and TRBJ1-4, with no clear D. The V end was cut by 4 bases, the J end by 2 bases, with 14 bases between. This CDR3 spans 16 amino acids. The germline CDR1 and CDR2 sequences are MNHEY and SVGAGI. This chain's CDR3 is CASSWRMEPTNEKLFF. The CDR3 nucleotides read TGTGCCAGCAGTTGGCGCATGGAGCCCACTAATGAAAAACTGTTTTTT.

The V gene is TRBV27, the J gene TRBJ1-5; the match to TRBD1 covers 8 bases. The CDR3 spans 15 residues. Germline values: CDR1 MNHEY, CDR2 SMNVEV (reference sequence). After removal of 4 bases from V and 4 bases from J, the junction contained 6 bases not matched to a gene. CDR3: CASSSRTGLNQPQHF. CDR3 DNA: TGTGCCAGCAGTTCACGGACAGGGTTGAATCAGCCCCAGCATTTT.

The gene calls are TRBV6-5 and TRBJ2-2; no firm D call. Trimming took 6 bases from V and 1 from J, leaving 6 bases between them. CDR1 MNHEY and CDR2 SVGAGI come from the germline V gene. The CDR3 runs to 13 residues. CDR3 residues: CASSSLNTGELFF. CDR3 coding DNA: TGTGCCAGCAGCTCCTTGAACACCGGGGAGCTGTTTTTT.

In its sample, this clone was seen once. This chain connects TRBV25-1 to TRBJ1-5, with D perhaps matching TRBD1 (6 bases). Germline V gives CDR1 MGHDK, CDR2 SYGVNS. This CDR3 has 16 amino acids. V lost 2 bases and J 7 bases, leaving 18 bases between the germline ends. This CDR3 is CASSEKPPRGGQPQHF. The DNA of the CDR3 is TGTGCCAGCAGTGAAAAGCCCCCCAGGGGAGGACAGCCCCAGCATTTT.

The chain joins TRBV5-8 to TRBJ1-5; TRBD1 matches at 9 bases. The length of the CDR3 is 17 residues. J gave up 0 bases and V 3 bases, and 7 bases lay outside the gene matches. Germline CDR1 reads SGHTS; CDR2 reads YDEGEE. DNA of the CDR3: TGTGCCAGCAGCTATGACAGGGGGGGGGATAGCAATCAGCCCCAGCATTTT. Translated: CASSYDRGGDSNQPQHF.

This chain connects TRBV29-1 to TRBJ2-7; 7 bases line up with TRBD1. V shed 4 bases, J shed 6 bases, and the junction held 9 bases outside the gene matches. CDR1 is SQVTM, CDR2 ANQGSEA, per germline. CDR3 length: 13 amino acids. The CDR3 loop is CSVGQGPLGEQYF. The CDR3 nucleotides read TGCAGCGTTGGACAGGGCCCTCTCGGCGAGCAGTACTTC.

This chain links TRBV2 with TRBJ2-2; perhaps TRBD2 as D (6 bases). Per the germline V gene, CDR1 is SNHLY and CDR2 is FYNNEI. The V and J ends lost 8 bases and 3 bases respectively, with 13 bases between them. The CDR3 sequence is 14 residues long. The CDR3 loop reads CASGRRGDTGELFF. Written as DNA, the CDR3 is TGTGCCAGCGGTAGGAGGGGAGACACCGGGGAGCTGTTTTTT.